Listed below are T cell receptor beta chains from one sample, sequenced in a study of cytomegalovirus exposure and HLA in healthy donors. This table comes from immunoSEQ multiplex PCR, and its TCRdb copy is limited to in-frame clones, with some not included. The data contain roughly 150,000 clones, nearly 90% of them seen just once; the ten biggest clones take up about 9.4%. The sequencing input was PBMCs. The source of these receptors is a young woman in good health and CMV-seropositive. CDR3s include the opening cysteine and the closing phenylalanine or tryptophan.

V gene: TRBV5-1
CDR3 protein: CASSPASQSGTEAFF

V gene: TRBV7-3
CDR3 protein: CASSPSGLAAGSEQYF

V gene: TRBV5-6
CDR3 protein: CASSLVASGRSAKNIQYF

V gene: TRBV11-2
CDR3 protein: CASSPRLGQTYNYGYTF

V gene: TRBV7-8
CDR3 protein: CASSSTGLVGEAFF

V gene: TRBV11-3
CDR3 protein: CASSPGQGWEQYF

V gene: TRBV11-2
CDR3 protein: CASSRRGQFYEQYF

V gene: TRBV6-5
CDR3 protein: CASSYSSGPYEQYF

V gene: TRBV10-1
CDR3 protein: CASSGSGEQYF

V gene: TRBV5-1
CDR3 protein: CASSGYRGTNTGELFF

V gene: TRBV6-6
CDR3 protein: CASSYSYDTGELFF

V gene: TRBV25-1
CDR3 protein: CASTEDRGFTGELFF

V gene: TRBV11-2
CDR3 protein: CASSSYISRGRTYEQYF

V gene: TRBV4-1
CDR3 protein: CASSQEDGLAGTIEHGELFF

V gene: TRBV19
CDR3 protein: CASRRQGTVQETQYF

V gene: TRBV18
CDR3 protein: CASSPLRSTGELFF

V gene: TRBV7-8
CDR3 protein: CASSSLRGTTDTQYF

V gene: TRBV19
CDR3 protein: CASSGLRDRLDTQPQHF

V gene: TRBV13
CDR3 protein: CASSLKTFRNTGELFF

V gene: TRBV9
CDR3 protein: CASSVGLPVDEQYF

V gene: TRBV5-1
CDR3 protein: CASSKGADTEAFF

V gene: TRBV6-1
CDR3 protein: CASRRLGGEEKLFF